This T cell receptor (beta chain) was obtained from a study of blood T cells in healthy people across ages. A second PCR of about 7 to 12 cycles used a sample-barcoded 5' primer and a J-beta primer mix. Each of the cDNA molecules was tagged by a template-switch adaptor with 12 random nucleotides. Per sample, CDR3-containing paired-end reads numbered at least 3 million. One entry per CDR3 protein results from TCRdb running MiXCR on the 5' RACE reads. Of some 900,000 distinct CDR3 sequences detected, under 35% appear once; the ten largest clones hold approximately 15%. Study-wide points: There was no known CMV status for donors, so expanded clonotype changes were possibly confounded. Older individuals had lower TCR beta diversity per million T cells (the decline was roughly linear).

The CDR3 runs to 16 residues. In germline, CDR1 is SGHTA, CDR2 FQGTGA. V lost 5 bases, J lost 5 bases, and 19 bases lay in between. About this clonotype itself: The antigen is undetermined.

The rearrangement joins TRBV7-3 to TRBJ2-1; D gene ambiguous. The sequencing sample was made of blood. This TCR derives from a woman older than 75 in good health. CDR3 nucleotide sequence: TGTGCCAGCAGCCCAGCTCCTAGGATCCGGGACAATGAGCAGTTCTTC. The encoded protein is CASSPAPRIRDNEQFF.